This TCR beta chain emerged from a study of cytomegalovirus exposure and HLA in healthy donors. With 60 Vbeta and 13 Jbeta primers, the PCR was carried out. Only in-frame clones appear in the TCRdb table, and some are missing; sequencing was by immunoSEQ multiplex PCR. The sample lists 90,000 to 120,000 clones; roughly four fifths were seen once. Study observations and caveats: Presence/absence analyses assumed roughly uniform sequencing depth across donors. The productive fraction for most TCR beta V segments was about 90% or about 30% in an earlier analysis.

Points on this clone: The target antigen is unknown.

This sequence originates from a male donor in good health and CMV-seropositive. The sequenced material came from PBMCs.

CDR3 loop: CASSNVSRTGRISGYTF. The CDR3 DNA sequence: TGTGCCAGCAGCAACGTATCCCGGACAGGGAGAATAAGTGGCTACACCTTC. V and J are TRBV21-1 and TRBJ1-2; TRBD1, the D gene given by the table, was not confirmed from the DNA. TRBV21-1 is given as a pseudogene. CDR3 length: 17 residues.